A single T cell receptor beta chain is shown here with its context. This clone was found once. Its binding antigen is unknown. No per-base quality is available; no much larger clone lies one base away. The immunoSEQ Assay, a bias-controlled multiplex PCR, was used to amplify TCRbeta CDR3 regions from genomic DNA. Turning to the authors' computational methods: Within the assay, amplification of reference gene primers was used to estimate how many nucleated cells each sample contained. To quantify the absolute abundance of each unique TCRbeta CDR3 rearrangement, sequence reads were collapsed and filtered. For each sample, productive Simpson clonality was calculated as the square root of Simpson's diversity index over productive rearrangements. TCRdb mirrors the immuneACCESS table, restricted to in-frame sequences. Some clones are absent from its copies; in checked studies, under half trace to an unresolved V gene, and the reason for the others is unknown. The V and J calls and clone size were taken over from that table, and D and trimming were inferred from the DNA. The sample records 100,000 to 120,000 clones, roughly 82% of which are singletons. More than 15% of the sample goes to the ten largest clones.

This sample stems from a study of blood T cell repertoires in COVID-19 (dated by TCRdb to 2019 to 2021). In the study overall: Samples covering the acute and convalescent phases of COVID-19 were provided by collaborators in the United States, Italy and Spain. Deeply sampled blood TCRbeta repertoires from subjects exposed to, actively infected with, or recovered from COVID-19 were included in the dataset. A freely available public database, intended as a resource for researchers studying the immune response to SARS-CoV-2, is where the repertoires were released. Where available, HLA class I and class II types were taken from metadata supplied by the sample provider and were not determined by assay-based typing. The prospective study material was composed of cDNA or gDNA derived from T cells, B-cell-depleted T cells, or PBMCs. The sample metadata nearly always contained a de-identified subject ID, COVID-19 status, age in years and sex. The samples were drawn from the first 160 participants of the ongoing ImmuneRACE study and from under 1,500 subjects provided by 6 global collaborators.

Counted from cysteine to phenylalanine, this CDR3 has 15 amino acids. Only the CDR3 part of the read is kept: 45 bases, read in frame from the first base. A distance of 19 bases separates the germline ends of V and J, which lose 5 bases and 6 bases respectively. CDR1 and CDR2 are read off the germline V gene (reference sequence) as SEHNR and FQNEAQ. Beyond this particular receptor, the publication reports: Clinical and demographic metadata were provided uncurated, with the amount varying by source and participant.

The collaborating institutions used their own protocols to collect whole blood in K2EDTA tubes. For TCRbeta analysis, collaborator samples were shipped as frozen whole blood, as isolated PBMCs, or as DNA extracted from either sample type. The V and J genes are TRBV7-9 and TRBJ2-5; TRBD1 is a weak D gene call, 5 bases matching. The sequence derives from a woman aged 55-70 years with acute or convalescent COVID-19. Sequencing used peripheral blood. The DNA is TGTGCCAGCAGCAGTCCCAACGTGGGGCTGCAGACCCAGTACTTC. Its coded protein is CASSSPNVGLQTQYF.